Below, one TCR beta chain is given with its context. What it binds is unknown. It was after 10 days of culture that CD4+ T cells were isolated. It was between March and December 2020 that the person had a SARS-CoV-2 infection confirmed by PCR. Vaccine administered to participants consisted of two doses of either BNT162b2 or mRNA-1273. Half the medium was swapped for IL-2 medium on days 3 and 7. These data come from a study of vaccination effects on CD4 cells after COVID-19. Overall study context: The median interval between the second dose and post-vaccine sampling was 72 days.

The study's findings and limits: Early post-infection timepoints were absent, and convalescent patients were few.

V was trimmed by 5 bases and J by 7 bases, leaving 15 bases between them. Germline CDR1 MNHNY, CDR2 SVGAGI (reference sequence). The CDR3 spans 13 residues. Here immunoSEQ multiplex PCR was the method, and the copy in TCRdb shows in-frame clones only, minus some. Among 40,000 to 45,000 clones listed, around 80% were seen once. The sequencing here drew on CD4+ T cells from PBMCs cultured without peptide, taken after COVID-19 vaccination. This rearrangement joins TRBV6-6 to TRBJ2-7; D is undetermined. This sequence was found in a human donor who had a prior SARS-CoV-2 infection. The CDR3 is CASSALRWGEQYF. In DNA form, the CDR3 reads TGTGCCAGCAGTGCCCTACGGTGGGGTGAGCAGTACTTC.